This T cell receptor beta chain was captured in a study of tumor-infiltrating lymphocytes in localized non-small cell lung cancer. Study-level findings and limits: TCR sequencing covered a subset of patients with enough tissue.

Regarding this clone: Its target is unknown.

The CDR3 sequence is 13 residues long. Germline values: CDR1 LNHDA, CDR2 SQIVND (reference sequence). V shed 11 bases and J 4 bases; nucleotides not matched to a gene: 8. The protocol was immunoSEQ multiplex PCR, while the TCRdb copy is restricted to in-frame clones and leaves out a portion. The sample holds approximately 6,600 clones; around 70% are singletons and the top ten take over 25%. Sequencing was done on a sample of lung tumor tissue. The sequence was collected from a human donor with non-small cell lung cancer. V usage is TRBV19 and J usage is TRBJ2-4, with 7 nucleotides matching TRBD1. CDR3 in amino acids: CARGGQWKNIQYF. CDR3 DNA sequence: TGTGCCCGAGGGGGACAGTGGAAAAACATTCAGTACTTC.